The entry that follows covers one TCR beta chain sequence. Its antigen remains undetermined. A much larger clone sits a single nucleotide away, making a read error possible. Sequencing relied on an Illumina HiSeq 2000. TCR beta chain libraries were generated through multiplex PCR amplification. The amplified TCR beta chain products were analyzed by high-throughput sequencing. TCRdb cleaned the public reads at Q25 with fastp, built clones with MiXCR and kept in-frame beta chains. CDR3 protein duplicates are merged, each entry listing the most common genes and DNA. Counted in this sample were some 130,000 distinct CDR3 sequences; 20% to 25% of them appeared once. The ten largest clones add up to more than 2.5% of the sample. CDR1 and CDR2 (MNHEY, SMNVEV) derive from the germline V gene (reference sequence). The CDR3 contains 12 residues, cysteine and phenylalanine counted. Just the 36-base CDR3 DNA is kept, in frame starting at base 1.

The axillary draining lymph nodes of breast cancer patients were the source of the lymph node samples. This sample is part of a study of breast tumors, draining lymph nodes, adjacent tissues (dated by TCRdb to 2016 to 2017). Some background on the complete study: The study compared TCR beta repertoires across tumor, adjacent nontumor tissue and axillary lymph nodes from breast cancer patients. The study aimed to assess the relationships and possible T-cell exchange between tumor, surrounding tissue and draining lymph node repertoires in human breast cancer. Overall results and qualifications from the work: The conclusion that tumor T cells originate in lymph nodes was framed as consistent with a hypothesis rather than directly demonstrated. T-cell repertoire diversity in tumors was found to be lower than in lymph nodes but higher than in nontumor tissue, and preferential V and J gene usage was observed. Tumor and nontumor tissue repertoires were significantly more similar in luminal-like than in basal-like breast cancer. The data were considered consistent with most tumor T cells being derived from the lymph node and subsequently expanding within tumor tissue.

Sequenced input: axillary lymph node tissue. The sequence was obtained from a female donor with breast cancer. Some clones in this sample may be carry-over from other donors' samples. Recombination connected TRBV27 to TRBJ1-6; no D segment can be confidently identified. The CDR3 here reads CASCFYNSPLHF. The DNA sequence is as follows: TGTGCCAGCTGTTTCTATAATTCACCCCTCCACTTT.